The 27 T cell receptor beta chains given below trace back to one sample, sequenced in a study of cytomegalovirus exposure and HLA in healthy donors. PCR primers comprised 60 Vbeta and 13 Jbeta primers. Only in-frame clones appear in the TCRdb table, and some are missing; sequencing was by immunoSEQ multiplex PCR. The data show 95,000 to 100,000 clones, 85% seen once. Sample: PBMCs. The receptors stem from a man younger than 40 in good health and CMV-seronegative.

CDR3 sequence reads: CATSRDWAGLAKNIQYF. Here the CDR3 DNA reads TGTGCCACCAGCAGAGATTGGGCAGGGCTAGCCAAAAACATTCAGTACTTC. The chain couples TRBV15 to TRBJ2-4; maybe TRBD1 (5 bases). Germline CDR1 reads LNHNV; CDR2 reads YYDKDF (reference sequence). The CDR3 spans 17 residues. V gave up 0 bases and J gave up 0 bases, with 12 bases separating them. Drawing the rest from reference TRBV15 and TRBJ2-4, the complete variable domain is DAMVIQNPRYQVTQFGKPVTLSCSQTLNHNVMYWYQQKSSQAPKLLFHYYDKDFNNEADTPDNFQSRRPNTSFCFLDIRSPGLGDTAMYLCATSRDWAGLAKNIQYFGAGTRLSVL.

V and J are TRBV7-3 and TRBJ2-6, with 12 bases fitting TRBD1. Germline CDR1 SGHTA, CDR2 FQGTGA. CDR3 length: 20 residues. J lost 0 bases, V lost 5 bases, and 11 bases had no gene match. The CDR3 loop is CASSTKGQGASPSGANVLTF. CDR3 coding DNA: TGTGCCAGCAGCACTAAGGGACAGGGGGCATCTCCCTCTGGGGCCAACGTCCTGACTTTC.

This clone was seen only a few times. The V gene is TRBV11-2, the J gene TRBJ1-1; D perhaps matches TRBD1 (6 bases). V lost 4 bases, J lost 4 bases, and 13 bases lay in between. CDR1 and CDR2 from the germline V gene are SGHAT and FQNNGV. The CDR3 length is 14 residues. The CDR3 sequence: CASSSQGGSTEAFF. The CDR3 DNA reads TGTGCCAGCAGCTCCCAAGGGGGAAGCACTGAAGCTTTCTTT.

The chain joins TRBV27 to TRBJ2-7; weak D call: TRBD1 (5 bases). The V end was cut by 7 bases, the J end by 6 bases, with 13 bases between. Germline V CDR1 and CDR2: MNHEY, SMNVEV (reference sequence). The CDR3 is 12 amino acids. The CDR3 region has the DNA TGTGCCAGCACAGGGATGGGGCGCGAGCAGTACTTC. It is translated as CASTGMGREQYF.

CDR3: CASSLWARGNQPQHF. The CDR3 DNA follows: TGTGCCAGCAGTTTATGGGCCAGGGGGAATCAGCCCCAGCATTTT. J is TRBJ1-5 and V is TRBV28; 7 nucleotides line up with TRBD1. The J segment lost 4 bases and the V segment lost 0 bases, leaving 3 bases of the junction unmatched. The CDR3 contains 15 residues. Germline CDR1 and CDR2: MDHEN and SYDVKM.

This chain joins TRBV6-5 and TRBJ2-5; 8 nucleotides agree with TRBD2. CDR1 is MNHEY and CDR2 is SVGAGI in the germline V gene. Unmatched junction bases numbered 7, after V lost 5 bases and J lost 5 bases. This CDR3 is built from 14 residues. In DNA form, the CDR3 reads TGTGCCAGCAGTCCCCGGGGGGGGCTGGAGACCCAGTACTTC. Amino acids: CASSPRGGLETQYF.

The chain joins TRBV27 to TRBJ2-7; D may be TRBD1 (6 bases). Trimming took off 1 base at V and 2 bases at J, with 9 bases between the two ends. The CDR3 contains 14 residues. Germline V lookup: CDR1 MNHEY, CDR2 SMNVEV (reference sequence). CDR3 protein: CASSLFGDTYEQYF. The DNA of the CDR3 is TGTGCCAGCAGTTTATTTGGGGACACCTACGAGCAGTACTTC.

The chain couples TRBV5-6 to TRBJ2-1, with 13 bases aligning to TRBD2. The CDR3 consists of 18 residues. V gave up 5 bases and J gave up 4 bases; unmatched junction bases: 12. CDR1 SGHDT and CDR2 YYEEEE come from the germline V gene. The CDR3 region is CASSSGLAGVVPYNEQFF. The CDR3 coding sequence is TGTGCCAGCAGTTCCGGACTAGCGGGGGTGGTCCCGTACAATGAGCAGTTCTTC.

The rearrangement joins TRBV18 to TRBJ2-7, with D perhaps TRBD1 (7 bases). Germline V gene data show CDR1 as KGHSH and CDR2 as LQKENI. CDR3 size: 15 residues. The germline V and J ends were trimmed by 3 bases and 4 bases, with 16 bases remaining between them. CDR3 coding DNA: TGTGCCAGCTCACCTAGTTCCAGGGGGGTATACGAGCAGTACTTC. Amino acids: CASSPSSRGVYEQYF.

The V gene is TRBV9, the J gene TRBJ2-3, with D unclear. CDR3 length: 14 residues. Trimming removed 1 base from V and 2 bases from J, with 8 bases in between. Germline V CDR1 and CDR2: SGDLS, YYNGEE. The CDR3 region is CASSVSGYTDTQYF. CDR3 DNA: TGTGCCAGCAGCGTATCCGGGTACACAGATACGCAGTATTTT.

The chain employs TRBV6-1 and TRBJ1-5, with 8 bases fitting TRBD1. Trimming cost V 3 bases and J 4 bases; bases outside gene matches: 8. Germline CDR1 and CDR2: MNHNS and SASEGT. This CDR3 comprises 16 residues. CDR3 coding DNA: TGTGCCAGCAGTGATCAGGGGGCCCCGGAAAATCAGCCCCAGCATTTT. Protein: CASSDQGAPENQPQHF.

V usage is TRBV5-5 and J usage is TRBJ2-5; 12 nucleotides agree with TRBD2. This CDR3 comprises 16 residues. V gave up 4 bases and J gave up 7 bases; unmatched junction bases: 11. In germline, CDR1 is SGHKS, CDR2 YYEKEE (reference sequence). As DNA, the CDR3 is TGTGCCAGCAGCCGGGGACTAGCGGGCATAGGGGGGACCCAGTACTTC. This encodes CASSRGLAGIGGTQYF.

The chain recombines TRBV28 with TRBJ1-5, with 9 bases lining up with TRBD1. V shed 4 bases, J shed 5 bases, and the junction held 9 bases outside the gene matches. This CDR3 region has 16 residues. The germline V gene has CDR1 MDHEN and CDR2 SYDVKM. CDR3 protein: CASSSSGQGLYQPQHF. The CDR3 DNA reads TGTGCCAGCAGTTCCTCTGGACAGGGGCTTTATCAGCCCCAGCATTTT. Using reference TRBV28 and TRBJ1-5 for the parts outside the CDR3, the full variable domain is DVKVTQSSRYLVKRTGEKVFLECVQDMDHENMFWYRQDPGLGLRLIYFSYDVKMKEKGDIPEGYSVSREKKERFSLILESASTNQTSMYLCASSSSGQGLYQPQHFGDGTRLSIL.

V usage is TRBV6-1 and J usage is TRBJ1-1; 8 bases align to TRBD1. The trim removed 0 bases at V and 7 bases at J, leaving 1 base unmatched. This CDR3 contains 13 residues. Germline V gene sequence: CDR1 MNHNS, CDR2 SASEGT. The CDR3 DNA reads as TGTGCCAGCAGTGAAGCGACAGGGGATGAAGCTTTCTTT. Translated, it gives CASSEATGDEAFF.

The sample holds one count of this clone. The V gene is TRBV18, the J gene TRBJ2-5, with D tentatively TRBD2 (5 bases). Trimming pared 3 bases from V and 5 bases from J, leaving 16 bases between. The CDR3 has 15 amino acids. Germline CDR1 reads KGHSH; CDR2 reads LQKENI. The CDR3 sequence is CASSPPGGSHETQYF. CDR3 coding DNA: TGTGCCAGCTCACCTCCCGGTGGGAGTCATGAGACCCAGTACTTC. The variable domain in full, with the rest retrieved from reference TRBV18 and TRBJ2-5, is NAGVMQNPRHLVRRRGQEARLRCSPMKGHSHVYWYRQLPEEGLKFMVYLQKENIIDESGMPKERFSAEFPKEGPSILRIQQVVRGDSAAYFCASSPPGGSHETQYFGPGTRLLVL.

The gene calls are TRBV9 and TRBJ1-5; 10 bases map to TRBD1. After removal of 0 bases from V and 4 bases from J, the junction contained 1 base not matched to a gene. The CDR3 consists of 15 residues. The germline gives CDR1 SGDLS, CDR2 YYNGEE. DNA of the CDR3: TGTGCCAGCAGCGTAGGGACAGGGGGGAATCAGCCCCAGCATTTT. Residues: CASSVGTGGNQPQHF.

The chain carries TRBV7-8 and TRBJ1-5, with a possible D match to TRBD1 (5 bases). The germline V gene has CDR1 SGHVS and CDR2 FQNEAQ. This CDR3 contains 13 residues. V lost 5 bases and J 11 bases, leaving 16 bases between the germline ends. The CDR3: CASSAGPVQAQHF. The DNA of the CDR3 is TGTGCCAGCAGCGCAGGCCCAGTACAGGCCCAGCATTTT.

The chain links TRBV6-1 to TRBJ2-1, with D uncertain. V was clipped by 3 bases and J by 7 bases, with 10 bases between them. Germline V gives CDR1 MNHNS, CDR2 SASEGT. CDR3 length: 13 amino acids. CDR3 residues: CASSESSRNEQFF. The CDR3 DNA is TGTGCCAGCAGTGAGTCTTCCCGGAATGAGCAGTTCTTC.

The J gene is TRBJ2-1, the V gene TRBV4-1, with D unclear. The CDR3 spans 14 residues. Germline CDR1 reads MGHRA; CDR2 reads YSYEKL. Trimming removed 2 bases from V and 9 bases from J, with 14 bases in between. The DNA of the CDR3 is TGCGCCAGCAGCCAATCCCAGGTCCTCGCTGAGCAGTTCTTC. Its translation is CASSQSQVLAEQFF.

V and J are TRBV14 and TRBJ1-2, with a weak D call TRBD1 (5 bases). The CDR3 runs to 15 residues. Per the germline V gene, CDR1 is SGHDN and CDR2 is FVKESK. Trimming took off 3 bases at V and 5 bases at J, with 16 bases between the two ends. The CDR3: CASSQDPGGAYGYTF. CDR3 DNA: TGTGCCAGCAGCCAGGATCCCGGTGGGGCTTATGGCTACACCTTC.

This clone has just a few counts. The rearrangement joins TRBV29-1 to TRBJ2-3; the D gene is possibly TRBD1 (6 bases). Germline CDR1 SQVTM, CDR2 ANQGSEA. V was trimmed by 6 bases and J by 0 bases, leaving 19 bases between them. CDR3 length equals 16 residues. Written as DNA, the CDR3 is TGCAGCGTGAAGGAACAGGGAAAAATCAGCACAGATACGCAGTATTTT. Protein: CSVKEQGKISTDTQYF.

The gene calls are TRBV11-2 and TRBJ2-7; D is undetermined. This CDR3 contains 12 residues. Looked up from germline, CDR1 is SGHAT and CDR2 is FQNNGV. Trimming took off 4 bases at V and 0 bases at J, with 4 bases between the two ends. CDR3 in amino acids: CASSSSSYEQYF. CDR3 nucleotide sequence: TGTGCCAGCAGCTCTAGCTCCTACGAGCAGTACTTC.

This chain links TRBV18 with TRBJ2-7, with D possibly TRBD2 on 5 matching bases. The CDR3 loop spans 15 amino acids. V was cut by 0 bases and J by 0 bases, with 9 bases left in between. Germline V CDR1 and CDR2: KGHSH, LQKENI. For the CDR3, the DNA is TGTGCCAGCTCACCACCGAGCGGACCCTCCTACGAGCAGTACTTC. Residues: CASSPPSGPSYEQYF.

This clone was counted once. V gene TRBV7-9 combines with J gene TRBJ2-7; D may be TRBD2 (5 bases). CDR1 and CDR2 from the germline V gene are SEHNR and FQNEAQ (reference sequence). The CDR3 totals 15 residues. V was trimmed by 5 bases and J by 5 bases, leaving 19 bases between them. The CDR3 loop is CASSRGVLEVDEQYF. Here the CDR3 DNA reads TGTGCCAGCAGCCGAGGTGTTTTGGAGGTCGACGAGCAGTACTTC.

The rearrangement uses TRBV5-6 and TRBJ2-2; TRBD1 matches 8 bases. V trimming: 7 bases; J trimming: 5 bases; junction bases outside the gene matches: 4. Germline values: CDR1 SGHDT, CDR2 YYEEEE. The CDR3 loop spans 13 amino acids. CDR3 residues: CASRTGRTGELFF. The CDR3 DNA reads TGTGCCAGCCGGACAGGGAGAACCGGGGAGCTGTTTTTT.

A few counts support this clone. This chain links TRBV9 with TRBJ1-6, with 7 bases that match TRBD1. J lost 10 bases, V lost 0 bases, and 4 bases had no gene match. This CDR3 comprises 14 residues. Germline lookup yields CDR1 SGDLS and CDR2 YYNGEE. CDR3 DNA: TGTGCCAGCAGCGTAGACAGGGGACACTCACCCCTCCACTTT. The encoded protein is CASSVDRGHSPLHF.

The chain is built from TRBV10-3 and TRBJ1-3, with 7 bases identical to TRBD1. Germline V gene data show CDR1 as ENHRY and CDR2 as SYGVKD. This CDR3 has 14 amino acids. With 11 bases clipped from V and 4 bases from J, the junction kept 11 bases outside the gene matches. CDR3 sequence reads: CAPRTGVGGNTIYF. CDR3 bases: TGTGCCCCCCGGACAGGAGTAGGAGGAAACACCATATATTTT.